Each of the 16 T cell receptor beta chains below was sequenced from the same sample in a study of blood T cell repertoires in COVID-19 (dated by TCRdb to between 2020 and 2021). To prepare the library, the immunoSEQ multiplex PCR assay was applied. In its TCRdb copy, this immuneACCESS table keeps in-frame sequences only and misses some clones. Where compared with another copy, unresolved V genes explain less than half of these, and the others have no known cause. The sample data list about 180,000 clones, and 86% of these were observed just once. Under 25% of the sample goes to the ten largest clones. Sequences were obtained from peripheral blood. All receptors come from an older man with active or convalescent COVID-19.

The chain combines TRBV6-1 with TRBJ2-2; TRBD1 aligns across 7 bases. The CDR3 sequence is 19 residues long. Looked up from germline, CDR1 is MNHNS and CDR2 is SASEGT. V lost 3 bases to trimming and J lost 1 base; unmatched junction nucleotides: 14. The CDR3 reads CASSEGTEMALLNTGELFF. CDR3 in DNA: TGTGCCAGCAGTGAGGGGACAGAGATGGCTCTTTTGAACACCGGGGAGCTGTTTTTT.

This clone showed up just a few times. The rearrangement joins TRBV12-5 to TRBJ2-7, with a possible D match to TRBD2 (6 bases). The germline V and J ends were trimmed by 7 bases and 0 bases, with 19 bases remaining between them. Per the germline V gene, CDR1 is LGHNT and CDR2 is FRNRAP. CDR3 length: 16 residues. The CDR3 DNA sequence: TGTGCTAGTGCTGCAAGCCCCGGGGGTTACTCCTACGAGCAGTACTTC. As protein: CASAASPGGYSYEQYF.

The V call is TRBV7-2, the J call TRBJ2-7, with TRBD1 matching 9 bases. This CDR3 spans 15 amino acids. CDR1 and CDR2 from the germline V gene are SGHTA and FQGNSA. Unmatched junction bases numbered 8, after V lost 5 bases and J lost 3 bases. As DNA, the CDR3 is TGTGCCAGCAGCCGTGACAGGGGGGAACACTACGAGCAGTACTTC. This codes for CASSRDRGEHYEQYF.

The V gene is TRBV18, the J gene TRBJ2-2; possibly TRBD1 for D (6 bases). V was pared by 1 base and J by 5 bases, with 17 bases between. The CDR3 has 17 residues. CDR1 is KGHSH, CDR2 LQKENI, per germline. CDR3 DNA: TGTGCCAGCTCACCACTCCAGGGGAAGTCTAAGACCGGGGAGCTGTTTTTT. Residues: CASSPLQGKSKTGELFF. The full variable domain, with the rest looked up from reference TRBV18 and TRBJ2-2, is NAGVMQNPRHLVRRRGQEARLRCSPMKGHSHVYWYRQLPEEGLKFMVYLQKENIIDESGMPKERFSAEFPKEGPSILRIQQVVRGDSAAYFCASSPLQGKSKTGELFFGEGSRLTVL.

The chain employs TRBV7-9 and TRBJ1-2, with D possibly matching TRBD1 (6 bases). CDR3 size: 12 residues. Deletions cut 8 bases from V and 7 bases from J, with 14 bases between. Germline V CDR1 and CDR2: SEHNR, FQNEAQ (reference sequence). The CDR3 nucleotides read TGTGCCAGCTCCTGGGGGGGCGGTGGCTACACCTTC. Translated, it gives CASSWGGGGYTF.

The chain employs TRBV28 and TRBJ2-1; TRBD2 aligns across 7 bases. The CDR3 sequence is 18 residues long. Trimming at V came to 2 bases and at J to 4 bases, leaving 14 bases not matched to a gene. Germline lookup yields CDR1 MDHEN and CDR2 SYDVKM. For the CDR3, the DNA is TGTGCCAGCAGTTTACCAACAGAGGGGAGGGCCCATTACAATGAGCAGTTCTTC. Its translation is CASSLPTEGRAHYNEQFF.

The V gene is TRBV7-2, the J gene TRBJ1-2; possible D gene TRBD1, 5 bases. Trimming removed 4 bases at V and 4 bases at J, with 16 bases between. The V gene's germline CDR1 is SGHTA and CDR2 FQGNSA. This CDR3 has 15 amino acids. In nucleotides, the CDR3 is TGTGCCAGCAGCTCCCAGGCGGGACCTCTCTATGGCTACACCTTC. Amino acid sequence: CASSSQAGPLYGYTF.

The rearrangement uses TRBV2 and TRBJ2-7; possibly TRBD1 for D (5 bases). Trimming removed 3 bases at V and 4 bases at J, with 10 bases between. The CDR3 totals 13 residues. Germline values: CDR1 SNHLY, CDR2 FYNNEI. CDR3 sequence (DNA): TGTGCCAGCAGTGAGTGGACAATTTACGAGCAGTACTTC. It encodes CASSEWTIYEQYF.

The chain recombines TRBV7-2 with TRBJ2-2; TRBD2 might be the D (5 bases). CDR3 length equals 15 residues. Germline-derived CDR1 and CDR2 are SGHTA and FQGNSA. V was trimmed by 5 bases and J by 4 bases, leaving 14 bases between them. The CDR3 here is CASSRSWAGTGELFF. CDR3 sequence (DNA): TGTGCCAGCAGCCGGAGCTGGGCGGGCACCGGGGAGCTGTTTTTT.

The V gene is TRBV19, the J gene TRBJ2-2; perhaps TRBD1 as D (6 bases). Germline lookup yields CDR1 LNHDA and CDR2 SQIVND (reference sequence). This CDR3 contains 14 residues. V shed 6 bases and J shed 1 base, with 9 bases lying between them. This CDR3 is CASRPQGNTGELFF. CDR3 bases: TGTGCCAGTAGACCACAGGGGAACACCGGGGAGCTGTTTTTT.

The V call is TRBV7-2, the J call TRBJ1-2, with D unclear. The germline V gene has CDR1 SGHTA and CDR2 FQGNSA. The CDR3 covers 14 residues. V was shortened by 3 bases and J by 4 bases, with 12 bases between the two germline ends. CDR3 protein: CASSFEETSYGYTF. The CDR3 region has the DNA TGTGCCAGCAGCTTCGAGGAAACCAGCTATGGCTACACCTTC.

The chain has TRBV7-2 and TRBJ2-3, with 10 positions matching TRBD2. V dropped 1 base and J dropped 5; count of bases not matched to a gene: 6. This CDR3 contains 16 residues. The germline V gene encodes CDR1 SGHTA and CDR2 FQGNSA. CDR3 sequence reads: CASSLGSLAGVDTQYF. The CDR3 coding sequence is TGTGCCAGCAGCTTAGGTTCCCTAGCGGGAGTAGATACGCAGTATTTT.

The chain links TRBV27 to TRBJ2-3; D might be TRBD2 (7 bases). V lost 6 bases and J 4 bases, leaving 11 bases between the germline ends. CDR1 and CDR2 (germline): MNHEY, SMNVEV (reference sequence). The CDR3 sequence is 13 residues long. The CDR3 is CASSGGGPDTQYF. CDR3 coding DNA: TGTGCCAGCAGCGGCGGGGGCCCAGATACGCAGTATTTT.

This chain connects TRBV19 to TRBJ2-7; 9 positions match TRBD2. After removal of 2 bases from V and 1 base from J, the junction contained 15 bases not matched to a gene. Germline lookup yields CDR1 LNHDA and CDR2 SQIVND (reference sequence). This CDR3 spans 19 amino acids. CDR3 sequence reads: CASSILGGLGLAGSYEQYF. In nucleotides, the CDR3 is TGTGCCAGTAGTATATTAGGCGGCCTGGGGCTAGCGGGATCCTACGAGCAGTACTTC.

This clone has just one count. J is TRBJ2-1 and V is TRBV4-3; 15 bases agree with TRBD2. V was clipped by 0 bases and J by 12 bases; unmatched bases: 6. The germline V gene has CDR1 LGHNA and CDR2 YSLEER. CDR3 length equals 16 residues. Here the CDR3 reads CASSQDGLAGGPSQFF. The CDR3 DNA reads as TGCGCCAGCAGCCAAGATGGACTAGCGGGAGGGCCCTCGCAGTTCTTC.

The CDR3: CASRTGQNTDTQYF. CDR3 coding DNA: TGTGCCAGTAGGACTGGACAGAACACAGATACGCAGTATTTT. V usage is TRBV19 and J usage is TRBJ2-3; possible D gene TRBD1, 6 bases. The V end was cut by 6 bases, the J end by 2 bases, with 12 bases between. The germline V gene has CDR1 LNHDA and CDR2 SQIVND (reference sequence). The CDR3 contains 14 residues.